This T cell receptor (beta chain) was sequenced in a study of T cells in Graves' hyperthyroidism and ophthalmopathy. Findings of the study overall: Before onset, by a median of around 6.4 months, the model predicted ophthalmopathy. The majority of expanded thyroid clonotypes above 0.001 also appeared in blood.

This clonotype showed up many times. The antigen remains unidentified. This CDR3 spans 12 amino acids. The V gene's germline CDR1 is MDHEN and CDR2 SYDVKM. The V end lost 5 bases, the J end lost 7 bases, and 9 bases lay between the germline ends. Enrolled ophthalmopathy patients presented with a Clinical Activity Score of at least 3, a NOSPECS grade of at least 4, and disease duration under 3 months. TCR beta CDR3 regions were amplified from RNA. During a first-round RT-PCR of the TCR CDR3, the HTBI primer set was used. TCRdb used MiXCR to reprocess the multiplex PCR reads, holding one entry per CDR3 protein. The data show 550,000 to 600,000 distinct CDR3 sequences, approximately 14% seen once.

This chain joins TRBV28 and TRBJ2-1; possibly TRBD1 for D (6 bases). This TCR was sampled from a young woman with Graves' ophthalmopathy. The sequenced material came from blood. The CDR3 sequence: CASSRDINEQFF. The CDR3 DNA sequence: TGTGCCAGCAGTCGGGACATTAATGAGCAGTTCTTC. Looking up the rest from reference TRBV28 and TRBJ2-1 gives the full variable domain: DVKVTQSSRYLVKRTGEKVFLECVQDMDHENMFWYRQDPGLGLRLIYFSYDVKMKEKGDIPEGYSVSREKKERFSLILESASTNQTSMYLCASSRDINEQFFGPGTRLTVL.